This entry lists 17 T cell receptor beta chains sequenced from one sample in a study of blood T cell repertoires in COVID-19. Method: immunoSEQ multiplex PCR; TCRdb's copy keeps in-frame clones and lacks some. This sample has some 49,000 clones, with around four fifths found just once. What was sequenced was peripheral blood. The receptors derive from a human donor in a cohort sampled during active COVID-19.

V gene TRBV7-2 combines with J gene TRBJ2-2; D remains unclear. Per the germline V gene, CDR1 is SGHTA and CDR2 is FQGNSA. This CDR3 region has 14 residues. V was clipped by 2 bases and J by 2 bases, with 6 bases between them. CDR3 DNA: TGTGCCAGCAGCTTATTCGGTAACACCGGGGAGCTGTTTTTT. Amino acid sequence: CASSLFGNTGELFF.

The CDR3 DNA reads as TGTGCCAGTAGTAGACAGGCCGGGGTGAACACTGAAGCTTTCTTT. As protein: CASSRQAGVNTEAFF. The rearrangement joins TRBV19 to TRBJ1-1, with TRBD1 as a possible D gene (6 bases). CDR3 length: 15 residues. Germline CDR1 and CDR2: LNHDA and SQIVND (reference sequence). Trimming pared 4 bases from V and 0 bases from J, leaving 12 bases between. Full variable domain (rest looked up from reference TRBV19 and TRBJ1-1): DGGITQSPKYLFRKEGQNVTLSCEQNLNHDAMYWYRQDPGQGLRLIYYSQIVNDFQKGDIAEGYSVSREKKESFPLTVTSAQKNPTAFYLCASSRQAGVNTEAFFGQGTRLTVV.

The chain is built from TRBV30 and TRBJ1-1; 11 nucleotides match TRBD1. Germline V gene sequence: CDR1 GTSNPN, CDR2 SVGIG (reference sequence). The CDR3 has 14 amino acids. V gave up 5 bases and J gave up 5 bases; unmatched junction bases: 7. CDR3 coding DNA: TGTGCCTGGGTGGACAGGGGGCGTTTAACTGAAGCTTTCTTT. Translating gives CAWVDRGRLTEAFF.

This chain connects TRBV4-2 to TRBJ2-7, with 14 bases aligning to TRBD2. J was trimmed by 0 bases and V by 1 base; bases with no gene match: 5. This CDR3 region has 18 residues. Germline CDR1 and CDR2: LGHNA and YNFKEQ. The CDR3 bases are TGTGCCAGCAGCCAAGTGTCGGGACTAGCGGGGGACTCCTACGAGCAGTACTTC. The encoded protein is CASSQVSGLAGDSYEQYF.

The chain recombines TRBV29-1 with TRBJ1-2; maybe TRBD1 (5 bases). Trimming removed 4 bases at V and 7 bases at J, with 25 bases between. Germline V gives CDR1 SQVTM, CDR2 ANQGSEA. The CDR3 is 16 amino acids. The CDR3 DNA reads TGCAGCGTTGGGCGGGAGACAGAGCCGTCCTTAGGTGGCTACACCTTC. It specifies CSVGRETEPSLGGYTF. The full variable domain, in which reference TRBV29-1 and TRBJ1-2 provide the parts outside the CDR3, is SAVISQKPSRDICQRGTSLTIQCQVDSQVTMMFWYRQQPGQSLTLIATANQGSEATYESGFVIDKFPISRPNLTFSTLTVSNMSPEDSSIYLCSVGRETEPSLGGYTFGSGTRLTVV.

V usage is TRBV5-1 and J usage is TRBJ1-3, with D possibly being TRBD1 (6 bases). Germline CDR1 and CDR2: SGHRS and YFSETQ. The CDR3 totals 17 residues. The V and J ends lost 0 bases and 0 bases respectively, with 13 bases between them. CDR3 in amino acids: CASSLGGTPSSGNTIYF. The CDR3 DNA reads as TGCGCCAGCAGCTTGGGTGGGACACCGAGCTCTGGAAACACCATATATTTT. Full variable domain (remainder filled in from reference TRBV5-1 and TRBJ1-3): KAGVTQTPRYLIKTRGQQVTLSCSPISGHRSVSWYQQTPGQGLQFLFEYFSETQRNKGNFPGRFSGRQFSNSRSEMNVSTLELGDSALYLCASSLGGTPSSGNTIYFGEGSWLTVV.

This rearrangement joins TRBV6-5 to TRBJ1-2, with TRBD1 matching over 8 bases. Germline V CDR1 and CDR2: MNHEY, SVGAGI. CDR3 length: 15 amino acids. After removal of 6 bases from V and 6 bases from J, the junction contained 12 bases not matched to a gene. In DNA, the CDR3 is TGTGCCAGCAGCCGCACATTAACAGGGGGGGATGGCTACACCTTC. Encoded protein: CASSRTLTGGDGYTF.

For the CDR3, the DNA is TGTGCCAGCCGGACCGGGACAGGGAGCTCACCCCTCCACTTT. As protein: CASRTGTGSSPLHF. The chain links TRBV19 to TRBJ1-6; 9 nucleotides align to TRBD1. The V and J ends lost 9 bases and 10 bases, in that order; junction bases with no gene match: 10. The CDR3 covers 14 residues. From germline, CDR1 is LNHDA and CDR2 SQIVND (reference sequence).

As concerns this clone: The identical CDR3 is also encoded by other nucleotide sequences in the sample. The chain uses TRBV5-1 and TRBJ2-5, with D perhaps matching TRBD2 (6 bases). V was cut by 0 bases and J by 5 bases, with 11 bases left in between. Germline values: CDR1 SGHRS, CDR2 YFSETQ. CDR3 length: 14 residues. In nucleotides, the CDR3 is TGCGCCAGCAGCTTGGAGGGAGGTCGCGAGACCCAGTACTTC. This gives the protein CASSLEGGRETQYF.

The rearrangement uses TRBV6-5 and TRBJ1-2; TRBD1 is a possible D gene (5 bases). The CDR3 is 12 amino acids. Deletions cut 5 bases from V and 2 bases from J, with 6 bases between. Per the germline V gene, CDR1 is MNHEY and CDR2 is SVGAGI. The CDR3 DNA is TGTGCCAGCAGTCGGGGGAACTATGGCTACACCTTC. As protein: CASSRGNYGYTF.

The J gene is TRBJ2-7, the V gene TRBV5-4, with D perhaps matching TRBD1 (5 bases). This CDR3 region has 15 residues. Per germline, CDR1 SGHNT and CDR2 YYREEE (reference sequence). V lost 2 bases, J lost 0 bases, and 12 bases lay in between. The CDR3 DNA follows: TGTGCCAGCAGCTTAAAACAACAGGTCTCCTACGAGCAGTACTTC. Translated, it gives CASSLKQQVSYEQYF.

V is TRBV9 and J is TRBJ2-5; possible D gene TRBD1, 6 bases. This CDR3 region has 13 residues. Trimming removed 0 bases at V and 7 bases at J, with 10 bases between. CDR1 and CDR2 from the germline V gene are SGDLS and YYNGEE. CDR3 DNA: TGTGCCAGCAGCGTAGCGACAGGTGCGACCCAGTACTTC. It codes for CASSVATGATQYF.

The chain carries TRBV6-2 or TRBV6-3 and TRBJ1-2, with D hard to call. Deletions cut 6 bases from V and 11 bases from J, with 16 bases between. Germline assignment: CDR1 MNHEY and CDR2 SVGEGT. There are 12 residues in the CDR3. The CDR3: CASSLEARWYTF. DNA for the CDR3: TGTGCCAGCAGCTTAGAGGCCCGCTGGTACACCTTC.

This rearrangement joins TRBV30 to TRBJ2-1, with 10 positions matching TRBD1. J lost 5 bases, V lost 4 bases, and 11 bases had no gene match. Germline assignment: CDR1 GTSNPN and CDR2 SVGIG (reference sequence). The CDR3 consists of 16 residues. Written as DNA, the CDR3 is TGTGCCTGGAATACCGGGACAGGGGAAAGGGACAATGAGCAGTTCTTC. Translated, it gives CAWNTGTGERDNEQFF.

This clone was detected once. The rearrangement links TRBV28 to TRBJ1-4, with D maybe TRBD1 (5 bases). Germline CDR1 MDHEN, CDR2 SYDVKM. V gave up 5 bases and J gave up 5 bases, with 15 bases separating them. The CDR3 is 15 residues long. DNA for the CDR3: TGTGCCAGCAGTCTAGATGGGGCCCCGAATGAAAAACTGTTTTTT. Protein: CASSLDGAPNEKLFF.

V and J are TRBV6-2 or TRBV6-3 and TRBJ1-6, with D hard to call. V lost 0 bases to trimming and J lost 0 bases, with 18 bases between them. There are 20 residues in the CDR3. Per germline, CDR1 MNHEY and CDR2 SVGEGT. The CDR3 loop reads CASSYSPGDLRSSYNSPLHF. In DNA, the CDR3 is TGTGCCAGCAGTTACTCGCCGGGAGATTTGCGGAGCTCCTATAATTCACCCCTCCACTTT.

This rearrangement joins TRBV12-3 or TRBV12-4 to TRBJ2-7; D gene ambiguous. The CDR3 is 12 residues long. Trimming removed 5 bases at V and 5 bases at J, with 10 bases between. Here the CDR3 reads CASSLWLDEQYF. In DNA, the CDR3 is TGTGCCAGCAGTCTCTGGCTCGACGAGCAGTACTTC.